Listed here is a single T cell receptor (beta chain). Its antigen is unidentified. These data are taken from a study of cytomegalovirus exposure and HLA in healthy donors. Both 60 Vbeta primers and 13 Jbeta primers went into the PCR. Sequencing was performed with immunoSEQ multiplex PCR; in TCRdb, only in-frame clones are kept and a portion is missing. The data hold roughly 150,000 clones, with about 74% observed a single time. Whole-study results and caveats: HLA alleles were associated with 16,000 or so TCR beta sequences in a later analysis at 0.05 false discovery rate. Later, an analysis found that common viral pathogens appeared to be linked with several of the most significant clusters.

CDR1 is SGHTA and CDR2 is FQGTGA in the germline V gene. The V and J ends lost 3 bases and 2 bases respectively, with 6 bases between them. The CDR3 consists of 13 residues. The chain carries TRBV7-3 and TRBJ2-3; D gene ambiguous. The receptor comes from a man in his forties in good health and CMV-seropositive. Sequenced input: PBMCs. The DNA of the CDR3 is TGTGCCAGCAGCTTCTCAGTCACAGATACGCAGTATTTT. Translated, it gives CASSFSVTDTQYF.